One and the same sample provided the 18 T cell receptor beta chains below, sequenced in a study of shared clonotypes between healthy human individuals. Some clones are missing from TCRdb's copy, which holds only in-frame ones; the method was immunoSEQ multiplex PCR. The sample includes roughly 2.6 million clones, approximately 92% seen only once; the top ten take over 0.12%. Sequencing was performed on naive CD4+ T cells sorted from blood. Indicated subset: CD45RA+ positively selected. The origin of the receptors is a young man in good health.

Note on this clone: At the DNA level, this CDR3 is encoded by other sequences in the same sample as well. This chain connects TRBV9 to TRBJ1-1; a weak D match, TRBD1 (5 bases). The V end lost 0 bases, the J end lost 0 bases, and 9 bases lay between the germline ends. CDR1 and CDR2 (germline): SGDLS, YYNGEE. This CDR3 spans 15 amino acids. The CDR3 is CASSVAGGMNTEAFF. CDR3 nucleotides: TGTGCCAGCAGCGTAGCGGGGGGGATGAACACTGAAGCTTTCTTT.

For this clone: This CDR3 is also generated by other DNA sequences in the sample. CDR3 sequence (DNA): TGCGCCAGCAGCTTGGAGGGGGGACAAGCTTTCTTT. This codes for CASSLEGGQAFF. This chain uses TRBV5-1 with TRBJ1-1; a weak D match, TRBD1 (6 bases). V lost 0 bases and J 9 bases, leaving 9 bases between the germline ends. CDR3 length equals 12 residues. The V gene's germline CDR1 is SGHRS and CDR2 YFSETQ.

This sequence joins TRBV5-1 and TRBJ2-3; perhaps TRBD1 as D (6 bases). There are 14 residues in the CDR3. The germline gives CDR1 SGHRS, CDR2 YFSETQ. Trimming pared 5 bases from V and 0 bases from J, leaving 10 bases between. The CDR3 region is CASRPTGSTDTQYF. CDR3 nucleotide sequence: TGCGCCAGCAGACCAACAGGGAGCACAGATACGCAGTATTTT.

As concerns this clone: The junction departs from germline at one end; a sequencing error may be responsible. The chain joins TRBV13 to TRBJ1-2; D is unclear. The CDR3 contains 12 residues. Germline V gene data show CDR1 as PRHDT and CDR2 as FYEKMQ (reference sequence). The CDR3 DNA is TGTGCCAGCAGCTTGAGCGGGTACAGCTTCCCCTTC. This codes for CASSLSGYSFPF.

The CDR3 region has the DNA TGCGCCAGCAGCTTTTGGGGCTCAACTAATGAAAAACTGTTTTTT. Its protein product is CASSFWGSTNEKLFF. The chain recombines TRBV5-1 with TRBJ1-4, with a tentative D call TRBD1 (5 bases). The CDR3 is 15 residues long. V was pared by 2 bases and J by 0 bases, with 8 bases between. The germline V gene has CDR1 SGHRS and CDR2 YFSETQ.

V and J are TRBV6-5 and TRBJ2-4; D may be TRBD1 (5 bases). CDR1 MNHEY and CDR2 SVGAGI come from the germline V gene. The CDR3 is made up of 15 amino acids. V was cut by 4 bases and J by 7 bases, with 17 bases left in between. The chain's CDR3 is CASSSGISKGNIQYF. CDR3 coding DNA: TGTGCCAGCAGTTCAGGGATCTCTAAGGGGAACATTCAGTACTTC.

This chain uses TRBV7-2 with TRBJ1-1; D might be TRBD1 (6 bases). The CDR3 runs 15 residues. Trimming cost V 0 bases and J 5 bases, with 13 bases left between them. Per germline, CDR1 SGHTA and CDR2 FQGNSA. CDR3 bases: TGTGCCAGCAGCTTAGCGCAGGGGAGGATGACTGAAGCTTTCTTT. It specifies CASSLAQGRMTEAFF.

This chain links TRBV30 with TRBJ2-7; the D is unclear. In germline, CDR1 is GTSNPN, CDR2 SVGIG (reference sequence). This CDR3 region has 11 residues. V was shortened by 0 bases and J by 8 bases, with 8 bases between the two germline ends. This CDR3 reads CAWSVQMQQYF. The CDR3 DNA sequence: TGTGCCTGGAGTGTACAAATGCAGCAGTACTTC.

The V call is TRBV7-2, the J call TRBJ1-5; the match to TRBD1 covers 8 bases. V was pared by 6 bases and J by 6 bases, with 10 bases of the junction left unmatched. This CDR3 has 15 amino acids. From germline, CDR1 is SGHTA and CDR2 FQGNSA. The CDR3 sequence is CASSLQGASGQPQHF. The DNA for the CDR3 is TGTGCCAGCAGTCTTCAGGGGGCATCAGGTCAGCCCCAGCATTTT.

For this clone: Other nucleotide sequences from this sample produce the same CDR3. The V call is TRBV10-2, the J call TRBJ2-5; a possible D gene is TRBD2 (7 bases). CDR1 and CDR2 (germline): WSHSY, SAAADI. This CDR3 is built from 14 residues. V was shortened by 0 bases and J by 5 bases, with 10 bases between the two germline ends. The CDR3: CASSESGRGETQYF. In DNA, the CDR3 is TGCGCCAGCAGTGAGTCGGGGAGGGGGGAGACCCAGTACTTC.

The V call is TRBV14, the J call TRBJ2-3; D is unresolved. The CDR3 consists of 14 residues. V lost 0 bases, J lost 6 bases, and 10 bases lay in between. Germline V gives CDR1 SGHDN, CDR2 FVKESK. For the CDR3, the DNA is TGTGCCAGCAGCCAAGATTCGTTCCCCGATACGCAGTATTTT. This translates into CASSQDSFPDTQYF.

This sequence joins TRBV7-8 and TRBJ1-6; tentatively, D is TRBD1 (5 bases). The V and J ends lost 1 base and 3 bases respectively, with 10 bases between them. CDR1 and CDR2 from the germline V gene are SGHVS and FQNEAQ. The CDR3 length is 16 residues. The CDR3 sequence: CASSLDAGIYNSPLHF. CDR3 bases: TGTGCCAGCAGCTTAGACGCAGGGATCTATAATTCACCCCTCCACTTT.

A single count supports this clone. Other DNA sequences from this sample encode an identical CDR3 as well. This chain joins TRBV5-1 and TRBJ1-6, with TRBD1 matching 9 bases. CDR3 length: 16 amino acids. J gave up 7 bases and V 0 bases, and 5 bases lay outside the gene matches. CDR1 is SGHRS and CDR2 is YFSETQ in the germline V gene. As DNA, the CDR3 is TGCGCCAGCAGCTTGGGTTTAGGACAGGGGAATTCACCCCTCCACTTT. It translates to CASSLGLGQGNSPLHF.

The chain joins TRBV6-1 to TRBJ1-1; no reliable D call. The germline V and J ends were trimmed by 7 bases and 1 base, with 16 bases remaining between them. The CDR3 spans 15 residues. Germline CDR1 MNHNS, CDR2 SASEGT. The CDR3 bases are TGTGCCAGCACTATCGGAGGGTTGGGGAACACTGAAGCTTTCTTT. Its translation is CASTIGGLGNTEAFF.

The V and J genes are TRBV6-5 and TRBJ2-1; no reliable D call. Trimming pared 0 bases from V and 4 bases from J, leaving 10 bases between. The CDR3 runs to 15 residues. Germline V gene data show CDR1 as MNHEY and CDR2 as SVGAGI. CDR3 nucleotide sequence: TGTGCCAGCAGTTACTCGAGGTTCGGATACAATGAGCAGTTCTTC. Protein product: CASSYSRFGYNEQFF.

This sequence joins TRBV5-1 and TRBJ2-7; no definite D call. Trimming cost V 1 base and J 12 bases, with 14 bases left between them. There are 12 residues in the CDR3. Looked up from germline, CDR1 is SGHRS and CDR2 is YFSETQ. CDR3 amino acids: CASSLLGVPGYF. The CDR3 DNA is TGCGCCAGCAGCTTGTTGGGTGTGCCAGGGTACTTC.

The chain has TRBV5-6 and TRBJ1-6; possible D gene TRBD1, 5 bases. Germline CDR1 reads SGHDT; CDR2 reads YYEEEE. The length of the CDR3 is 16 residues. Trimming took off 3 bases at V and 5 bases at J, with 15 bases between the two ends. CDR3 protein: CASSSNGGRDNSPLHF. The CDR3 coding sequence is TGTGCCAGCAGCTCGAACGGGGGGAGGGATAATTCACCCCTCCACTTT.

As DNA, the CDR3 is TGTGCCAGCTCACCGTTCCCAGACAACCTCTCTGGAAACACCATATATTTT. Translated, it gives CASSPFPDNLSGNTIYF. The chain is built from TRBV18 and TRBJ1-3; D unresolved. Trimming took 3 bases from V and 0 from J, leaving 15 bases between them. Germline lookup yields CDR1 KGHSH and CDR2 LQKENI. The CDR3 sequence is 17 residues long.